The clone carrying this T cell receptor beta chain was observed a few times. Antigen unknown. V shed 4 bases, J shed 1 base, and the junction held 4 bases outside the gene matches. The CDR3 contains 14 residues. The V gene's germline CDR1 is MNHEY and CDR2 SMNVEV (reference sequence). Generated by immunoSEQ multiplex PCR, the TCRdb table keeps only in-frame clones and is missing some. This table has about 100,000 clones, about 86% appearing once. The data stem from a study of T cell responses to AZD1222 COVID-19 vaccine. Overall study results and limits: In a largely white British group with more females than males, clonal diversity was possibly underestimated. Among AZD1222 vaccinees, only 5 or 6 were seropositive at baseline. All repertoire sampling was performed exclusively after the peak T cell response. Distributed over spike, vaccine-associated CD4 TCRs predominated at 160-218 and 743-854.

The source material was peripheral blood, sampled on day 0 of AZD1222 vaccination. This sequence was found in an adult in good health. The rearrangement joins TRBV27 to TRBJ2-7, with 7 bases that match TRBD1. CDR3 nucleotides: TGTGCCAGCAGTTCCCGGACAGGATCCTACGAGCAGTACTTC. Its translation: CASSSRTGSYEQYF.